The next 26 T cell receptor beta chains were all read from a single sample in a study of tumor and adjacent non-tumor tissue in lung cancer. Three rounds of nested PCR, following a modified ARM-PCR protocol, produced the TCRbeta library. A single record per CDR3 protein comes from TCRdb applying MiXCR to the multiplex PCR reads. This sample carries more than 120,000 distinct CDR3 sequences, around 61% of them seen once, and the ten largest clones take 15% to 20%. This sample's RNA came from whole unsorted tissue. The sample consisted of lung tumor tissue. The receptors were sampled from a man between 60 and 70 years old with small cell lung cancer.

Concerning this clonotype: A junction end diverges from the germline sequence, so it may reflect a read error. V usage is TRBV12-3 or TRBV12-4 and J usage is TRBJ2-1; weak D call: TRBD1 (6 bases). The CDR3 is made up of 13 amino acids. The CDR3 bases are TGTGCCAGCGCCCAGGGGCAGTTCAATGAGCAGTCCTTC. Translation: CASAQGQFNEQSF.

As for this clonotype: This may stem from a read error, because a much larger clone lies one nucleotide away. The chain links TRBV20-1 to TRBJ2-1, with TRBD2 identical over 7 bases. Germline V lookup: CDR1 DFQATT, CDR2 SNEGSKA (reference sequence). V shed 5 bases and J 4 bases; nucleotides not matched to a gene: 5. The CDR3 is made up of 13 amino acids. The CDR3 reads CSAGTTAYNEQFF. The CDR3 nucleotides read TGCAGTGCTGGGACTACCGCGTACAATGAGCAGTTCTTC.

The chain has TRBV4-1 and TRBJ2-3; perhaps TRBD2 as D (6 bases). Germline loops: CDR1 MGHRA, CDR2 YSYEKL. CDR3 size: 13 residues. This CDR3 is CTSSQGEWGTLYF. The CDR3 DNA follows: TGCACTAGCAGCCAAGGAGAATGGGGTACCCTGTATTTT.

Ten or more counts support this clonotype. The genes are TRBV4-1 and TRBJ2-7; TRBD2 aligns across 9 bases. Germline loops: CDR1 MGHRA, CDR2 YSYEKL. The CDR3 is 16 residues long. The V and J ends lost 3 bases and 7 bases, in that order; junction bases with no gene match: 13. The CDR3 here is CASSQVSGSPILEQYF. CDR3 sequence (DNA): TGCGCCAGCAGCCAGGTTAGCGGGAGCCCCATTCTGGAGCAGTACTTC.

In regard to this clonotype: At one of its ends the junction is not consistent with the germline gene, which may arise from a read error. V usage is TRBV6-5 and J usage is TRBJ1-5; D is unresolved. Germline CDR1 reads MNHEY; CDR2 reads SVGAGI. The CDR3 length is 14 residues. DNA for the CDR3: TGTGCCTGCAGTTACTCGATTTGGGATCAGCCTCAGCATTTT. This encodes CACSYSIWDQPQHF.

This sequence joins TRBV27 and TRBJ1-4; a possible D gene is TRBD1 (6 bases). V dropped 6 bases and J dropped 11 bases, with 16 bases sitting between them. Germline CDR1 is MNHEY and CDR2 is SMNVEV (reference sequence). This CDR3 comprises 13 residues. Here the CDR3 DNA reads TGTGCCAGCAGCCCAACAGGGATCGCTAAACTGTTTTTT. It specifies CASSPTGIAKLFF.

The chain carries TRBV6-1 and TRBJ2-7, with D unresolved. The CDR3 extends over 12 amino acids. The V gene's germline CDR1 is MNHNS and CDR2 SASEGT. Trimming removed 8 bases at V and 1 base at J, with 9 bases between. CDR3 protein: CASAPDSYEQYF. In nucleotides, the CDR3 is TGTGCCAGCGCCCCGGATTCCTACGAGCAGTACTTC.

Turning to this clonotype: No conserved phenylalanine or tryptophan is present at the end of the CDR3, so a read error is the likely explanation. The chain has TRBV7-9 and TRBJ1-1; TRBD1 matches 7 bases. The CDR3 is 17 residues long. The germline V gene has CDR1 SEHNR and CDR2 FQNEAQ (reference sequence). Trimming cost V 1 base and J 1 base; bases outside gene matches: 9. The CDR3 DNA follows: TGTGCCAGCAGCTTAGGCCTCAGGGGGGCAGCGAACACTGAAGCTTTCCTT. Its protein is CASSLGLRGAANTEAFL.

Turning to this clonotype: No conserved phenylalanine or tryptophan is present at the end of the CDR3, so a read error is the likely explanation. The chain uses TRBV7-9 and TRBJ2-7, with 7 bases lining up with TRBD2. V dropped 5 bases and J dropped 4; count of bases not matched to a gene: 8. The germline V gene encodes CDR1 SEHNR and CDR2 FQNEAQ (reference sequence). CDR3 length: 14 residues. CDR3 protein: CASSLGGGSYEQYL. The CDR3 nucleotides are TGTGCCAGCAGCCTTGGTGGCGGGAGTTACGAGCAGTACCTC.

This clonotype is medium-sized (0.01 to 0.1%) within its sample. The rearrangement links TRBV4-1 to TRBJ2-2; D is tentatively TRBD1 or TRBD2 (5 bases each). Germline lookup yields CDR1 MGHRA and CDR2 YSYEKL. The CDR3 runs 18 residues. V lost 0 bases, J lost 2 bases, and 16 bases lay in between. As DNA, the CDR3 is TGCGCCAGCAGCCAAGAACCATCGAGGGGTACCAACACCGGGGAGCTGTTTTTT. Its protein product is CASSQEPSRGTNTGELFF.

As regards this clonotype: At one end, the junction sequence differs from germline, possibly due to a read error. The V and J genes are TRBV5-1 and TRBJ1-2; no reliable D call. This CDR3 region has 11 residues. The germline V gene has CDR1 SGHRS and CDR2 YFSETQ. This chain's CDR3 is CTSSSGYGYTF. DNA for the CDR3: TGCACCAGCAGCTCTGGATATGGCTACACCTTC.

In its sample, this clonotype was seen a few times. This chain joins TRBV19 and TRBJ2-3; 11 bases fit TRBD2. The germline V gene encodes CDR1 LNHDA and CDR2 SQIVND (reference sequence). There are 18 residues in the CDR3. With 3 bases clipped from V and 4 bases from J, the junction kept 12 bases outside the gene matches. CDR3 nucleotide sequence: TGTGCCAGTAGTATGCGGGCCACTAGCGGGAGTAAGGCAGATACGCAGTATTTT. It encodes CASSMRATSGSKADTQYF. The variable domain in full, with the rest retrieved from reference TRBV19 and TRBJ2-3, is DGGITQSPKYLFRKEGQNVTLSCEQNLNHDAMYWYRQDPGQGLRLIYYSQIVNDFQKGDIAEGYSVSREKKESFPLTVTSAQKNPTAFYLCASSMRATSGSKADTQYFGPGTRLTVL.

On this clonotype itself: Germline is not matched at one junction end, which may reflect a read error. The chain joins TRBV29-1 to TRBJ2-3; a weak D match, TRBD2 (7 bases). The CDR3 length is 15 residues. Germline CDR1 SQVTM, CDR2 ANQGSEA. The chain's CDR3 is CSVEGGISRTDTQYF. The CDR3 nucleotides are TGCAGCGTTGAGGGGGGGATTTCTAGGACAGATACACAGTATTTT.

With respect to this clonotype: A much larger clonotype is one base distant, so this may be a read error. The rearrangement uses TRBV20-1 and TRBJ2-5; no reliable D call. Germline CDR1 and CDR2: DFQATT and SNEGSKA (reference sequence). The CDR3 consists of 16 residues. Trimming took 0 bases from V and 7 from J, leaving 21 bases between them. The CDR3 DNA follows: TGCAGTGCTAGAGATAATGCAGCAGTGGTGGTAGGGACCCAGTACTTC. It yields the protein CSARDNAAVVVGTQYF.

A word on this clonotype: At one boundary the junction diverges from the germline segment, which might be a read error. The V call is TRBV6-5, the J call TRBJ2-6; no clear D gene. CDR1 and CDR2 from the germline V gene are MNHEY and SVGAGI. The CDR3 runs to 15 residues. The CDR3 bases are TGTGGCAGCAGTTCCCTATTCCCTGGGGCCAACGTCCTGACTTTC. Translation: CGSSSLFPGANVLTF.

In regard to this clonotype: At one end the junction does not follow the germline gene, possibly because of a read error. The chain links TRBV5-5 to TRBJ2-7; D is tentatively TRBD1 or TRBD2 (5 bases each). This CDR3 spans 15 amino acids. The germline V gene has CDR1 SGHKS and CDR2 YYEKEE (reference sequence). The CDR3, as DNA: TGTGCCAGCACCTCTTCGTACGGGACCTCTTACGATCAGTACTTC. The encoded protein is CASTSSYGTSYDQYF.

A word on this clonotype: The conserved closing phenylalanine or tryptophan is absent in this CDR3, likely reflecting a read error. V gene TRBV6-5 combines with J gene TRBJ1-2, with TRBD1 as a possible D gene (6 bases). Germline CDR1 reads MNHEY; CDR2 reads SVGAGI. The CDR3 is 14 residues long. The CDR3 sequence is CTSSPRDTDYGYTI. For the CDR3, the DNA is TGTACCAGCAGCCCCCGGGACACCGACTATGGCTACACCATC.

About this clonotype: Mismatch with germline at one junction end may stem from a read error. Here the CDR3 reads CANGLIGPRPPYEQYF. For the CDR3, the DNA is TGTGCTAATGGTTTGATTGGACCGAGACCCCCCTACGAGCAGTACTTC. The chain links TRBV12-5 to TRBJ2-7; D is unclear. CDR1 and CDR2 from the germline V gene are LGHNT and FRNRAP. CDR3 size: 16 residues.

The J gene is TRBJ2-5, the V gene TRBV30; weak D call: TRBD1 (6 bases). CDR3 length: 14 amino acids. Germline loops: CDR1 GTSNPN, CDR2 SVGIG (reference sequence). V was pared by 2 bases and J by 0 bases, with 10 bases between. CDR3 coding DNA: TGTGCCTGGAGTCGGGACAAGTACCAAGAGACCCAGTACTTC. The encoded protein is CAWSRDKYQETQYF.

This clonotype was found many times. This chain connects TRBV5-4 to TRBJ2-1; 8 nucleotides align to TRBD2. The CDR3 consists of 15 residues. In germline, CDR1 is SGHNT, CDR2 YYREEE (reference sequence). The junction had 6 bases not matched to a gene; V was cut back by 4 bases and J by 3 bases. CDR3 nucleotide sequence: TGTGCCAGCAGCACCGGGCTAGCGGGCTACAATGAGCAGTTCTTC. It encodes CASSTGLAGYNEQFF.

The rearrangement joins TRBV7-8 to TRBJ1-5, with a tentative D call TRBD1 (5 bases). Trimming shortened V by 3 bases and J by 7 bases, and 13 bases separated the two germline ends. Germline V gene sequence: CDR1 SGHVS, CDR2 FQNEAQ. The CDR3 covers 14 residues. The CDR3 sequence: CASSLGPGRQPQHF. The CDR3 DNA reads TGTGCCAGCAGCTTGGGGCCCGGCCGCCAGCCCCAGCATTTT.

This clonotype was counted between two and nine times. This chain uses TRBV12-3 or TRBV12-4 with TRBJ1-5; TRBD2 might be the D (6 bases). TRBJ2-3 matches the DNA end more closely, so the J call is doubtful. The CDR3 totals 13 residues. The CDR3 DNA follows: TGTGCCAGCACCTTGACGGGAGAGGGGCCCCAGTATTTT. This codes for CASTLTGEGPQYF.

The chain joins TRBV11-3 to TRBJ2-2, with 9 bases aligning to TRBD2. CDR1 and CDR2 (germline): SGHNT, YENEEA. This CDR3 region has 17 residues. The V and J ends lost 10 bases and 5 bases, in that order; junction bases with no gene match: 17. As DNA, the CDR3 is TGTGCCATCAGAACGAGGGGTAGCGGGAGCGGTACCGGGGAGCTGTTTTTT. This encodes CAIRTRGSGSGTGELFF.

With regard to this clonotype: A much larger clone differs by one base, so this may be a read error. The genes are TRBV20-1 and TRBJ2-1; D is unclear. The CDR3 has 16 amino acids. Trimming took 3 bases from V and 7 from J, leaving 22 bases between them. CDR1 and CDR2 from the germline V gene are DFQATT and SNEGSKA (reference sequence). CDR3 region: CSASPIEVGMVNEQFF. DNA for the CDR3: TGCAGTGCTAGTCCAATTGAAGTGGGAATGGTAAATGAGCAGTTCTTC.

This clonotype was counted only a few times. The chain recombines TRBV6-5 with TRBJ1-1, with D hard to call. Looked up from germline, CDR1 is MNHEY and CDR2 is SVGAGI. Trimming took 6 bases from V and 0 from J, leaving 8 bases between them. This CDR3 contains 13 residues. In DNA, the CDR3 is TGTGCCAGCAGACTGATAATGAACACTGAAGCTTTCTTT. Protein product: CASRLIMNTEAFF.

Regarding this clonotype: This CDR3 fails to terminate in the conserved phenylalanine or tryptophan, so it likely reflects a read error. This CDR3 reads CSGRAGAVEQFL. The CDR3 region has the DNA TGCAGTGGTAGAGCGGGAGCAGTTGAGCAGTTCTTA. The chain carries TRBV20-1 and TRBJ2-1; TRBD2 agrees at 8 bases. Germline CDR1 DFQATT, CDR2 SNEGSKA (reference sequence). The length of the CDR3 is 12 residues.